This T cell receptor (beta chain) was identified during a study of vaccination effects on CD4 cells after COVID-19. Background on the study: Subjects were given two BNT162b2 or mRNA-1273 vaccine doses.

General observations from the study: From healthy vaccinees, only 1 of 255 vaccine-induced clones also reacted to common cold coronaviruses.

Some clones are missing from TCRdb's copy, which holds only in-frame ones; the method was immunoSEQ multiplex PCR. The table shows 30,000 to 40,000 clones, with approximately 70% occurring only once. This clone was observed a few times. Its specificity is not known. This CDR3 comprises 12 residues. Germline V gives CDR1 SNHLY, CDR2 FYNNEI. V was pared by 7 bases and J by 4 bases, with 10 bases between. The ViraFEST assay expanded antigen-specific CD4+ T cells with viral peptide pools before sequencing. Scientists isolated CD4+ T cells after a roughly nine-day culture period ended. Nobody among the vaccine recipients had prior SARS-CoV-2 infection (nucleocapsid antibodies were negative). IL-2 medium supplanted half the medium on days 3 and 7.

The chain couples TRBV2 to TRBJ1-2; tentative D call: TRBD1 (5 bases). The source is a human donor who received a COVID-19 vaccine. This sample comprised CD4+ T cells from PBMCs cultured with SARS-CoV-2 spike peptides, obtained before COVID-19 vaccination. The CDR3 region is CASTRDLYGYTF. DNA of the CDR3: TGTGCCAGCACCCGGGACCTCTATGGCTACACCTTC.